These 26 T cell receptor beta chains originate from one sample sequenced in a study of OX40 agonist ivuxolimab in advanced cancers. The method was immunoSEQ multiplex PCR; TCRdb's version includes in-frame clones alone and lacks a portion of them. The sample shows roughly 25,000 clones, approximately 80% of them seen only once. The material sequenced was CD4+ or CD8+ T cells sorted from blood, taken in a trial of the OX40 agonist ivuxolimab. These receptors came from an adult with an advanced solid tumor such as melanoma, head and neck, liver or kidney cancer.

This sequence joins TRBV7-2 and TRBJ2-1, with 10 bases aligning to TRBD2. The J segment lost 6 bases and the V segment lost 6 bases, leaving 8 bases of the junction unmatched. The germline CDR1 and CDR2 sequences are SGHTA and FQGNSA. This CDR3 spans 15 amino acids. The CDR3 here is CASSPSGSLRNEQFF. CDR3 in DNA: TGTGCCAGCAGTCCTAGCGGGAGTCTCCGCAATGAGCAGTTCTTC.

The V call is TRBV11-3, the J call TRBJ2-7; D could derive from TRBD1 or TRBD2 (5 bases each). This CDR3 is 14 amino acids long. Germline V gene sequence: CDR1 SGHNT, CDR2 YENEEA. With 7 bases removed from V and 7 bases from J, the gap between germline ends came to 20 bases. As DNA, the CDR3 is TGTGCCAGCACCGAGAGGGCAGGGCGGCAAGAGCAGTACTTC. Protein: CASTERAGRQEQYF.

The sample holds a few counts of this clone. The genes are TRBV7-6 and TRBJ1-1; TRBD1 agrees at 10 bases. This CDR3 contains 15 residues. The germline CDR1 and CDR2 sequences are SGHVS and FNYEAQ. Trimming cost V 4 bases and J 3 bases; bases outside gene matches: 5. CDR3 bases: TGTGCCAGCAGCTCGCGACAGGGGGCTTACACTGAAGCTTTCTTT. This sequence encodes CASSSRQGAYTEAFF.

In this sample, this clone turned up once. This sequence joins TRBV10-3 and TRBJ2-1; the match to TRBD2 covers 8 bases. This CDR3 region has 13 residues. Germline V gives CDR1 ENHRY, CDR2 SYGVKD. Losses at the gene ends were 9 bases for V and 5 bases for J; bases not matched to a gene: 6. The CDR3 sequence: CAILTGGNNEQFF. The CDR3 DNA follows: TGTGCCATATTAACGGGGGGGAACAATGAGCAGTTCTTC.

The genes are TRBV5-1 and TRBJ2-7; TRBD1 is a possible D gene (6 bases). Germline V gene data show CDR1 as SGHRS and CDR2 as YFSETQ. This CDR3 region has 16 residues. Trimming shortened V by 4 bases and J by 2 bases, and 19 bases separated the two germline ends. CDR3 amino acids: CASSSLQGRWAYEQYF. In DNA, the CDR3 is TGCGCCAGCAGCAGTCTTCAGGGGAGATGGGCCTACGAGCAGTACTTC.

The rearrangement links TRBV10-3 to TRBJ2-1, with 11 positions matching TRBD1. Per the germline V gene, CDR1 is ENHRY and CDR2 is SYGVKD. The CDR3 is 14 residues long. The ends lost 2 bases at V and 9 bases at J; junction bases unmatched: 3. CDR3 in DNA: TGTGCCATCAGTGAGGGGACAGGGGGAGGTGAGCAGTTCTTC. This sequence encodes CAISEGTGGGEQFF.

The chain joins TRBV9 to TRBJ2-1, with 9 bases lining up with TRBD1. The CDR3 has 16 amino acids. V lost 1 base, J lost 2 bases, and 4 bases stayed unmatched. In germline, CDR1 is SGDLS, CDR2 YYNGEE. The CDR3 DNA is TGTGCCAGCAGCGTACTGGGACAGGGAGCCTACAATGAGCAGTTCTTC. Translated, it gives CASSVLGQGAYNEQFF.

The V and J genes are TRBV7-6 and TRBJ2-5; tentatively, D is TRBD2 (6 bases). The CDR3 loop spans 17 amino acids. Germline V gene lookup returns CDR1 SGHVS and CDR2 FNYEAQ. V dropped 5 bases and J dropped 4 bases, with 23 bases sitting between them. The CDR3 reads CASSAVEGREFGETQYF. CDR3 DNA sequence: TGTGCCAGCAGCGCAGTGGAGGGGCGAGAGTTCGGAGAGACCCAGTACTTC.

V usage is TRBV18 and J usage is TRBJ2-5, with a weak D call TRBD2 (6 bases). This CDR3 is 21 amino acids long. Germline V CDR1 and CDR2: KGHSH, LQKENI. The V and J ends lost 2 bases and 2 bases respectively, with 30 bases between them. The CDR3, as DNA: TGTGCCAGCTCACCAGTTTCCTTGTTGATTCAGCTAGGCGGGAAACAAGAGACCCAGTACTTC. Translation: CASSPVSLLIQLGGKQETQYF. The variable domain in full, with the rest retrieved from reference TRBV18 and TRBJ2-5, is NAGVMQNPRHLVRRRGQEARLRCSPMKGHSHVYWYRQLPEEGLKFMVYLQKENIIDESGMPKERFSAEFPKEGPSILRIQQVVRGDSAAYFCASSPVSLLIQLGGKQETQYFGPGTRLLVL.

V is TRBV29-1 and J is TRBJ2-1, with D perhaps TRBD2 (6 bases). Per germline, CDR1 SQVTM and CDR2 ANQGSEA. V lost 3 bases to trimming and J lost 1 base, with 16 bases between them. The CDR3 is 16 amino acids. CDR3 coding DNA: TGCAGCGTTGAGTGGCTCAACGGGGGATCCTACAATGAGCAGTTCTTC. Protein: CSVEWLNGGSYNEQFF.

This clone was counted once. The CDR3 region is CASSLSPGAGANVLTF. CDR3 in DNA: TGCGCCAGCAGCTTGTCCCCCGGGGCTGGGGCCAACGTCCTGACTTTC. This chain links TRBV5-1 with TRBJ2-6; tentative D call: TRBD2 (5 bases). Germline assignment: CDR1 SGHRS and CDR2 YFSETQ. V lost 1 base and J lost 2, with 10 bases in between. The CDR3 has 16 amino acids.

As concerns this clone: One end of the junction is discordant with germline, which a read error may explain. The rearrangement joins TRBV7-2 to TRBJ2-7; D might be TRBD1 or TRBD2, each matching 5 bases. CDR1 is SGHTA, CDR2 FQGNSA, per germline. The length of the CDR3 is 15 residues. In DNA, the CDR3 is TGTGCCAGCAGCCCCAGTTACGGGGCGAACTACGAGCAGTGCTTC. Amino acid sequence: CASSPSYGANYEQCF.

J is TRBJ1-3 and V is TRBV6-1; tentatively, D is TRBD1 (5 bases). CDR1 is MNHNS and CDR2 is SASEGT in the germline V gene. V was trimmed by 10 bases and J by 0 bases, leaving 10 bases between them. The CDR3 is 13 amino acids. DNA for the CDR3: TGTGCCACGGGACGTTCCTCTGGAAACACCATATATTTT. Its protein product is CATGRSSGNTIYF.

V usage is TRBV29-1 and J usage is TRBJ1-2; the D is unclear. V was cut by 0 bases and J by 6 bases, with 8 bases left in between. This CDR3 contains 12 residues. The germline V gene has CDR1 SQVTM and CDR2 ANQGSEA. In DNA, the CDR3 is TGCAGCGTTGAAGAACGCTCGGATGGCTACACCTTC. This sequence encodes CSVEERSDGYTF.

This clone was seen more than once but under ten times. The chain couples TRBV28 to TRBJ2-7, with 11 bases fitting TRBD2. The CDR3 has 17 amino acids. CDR1 is MDHEN and CDR2 is SYDVKM in the germline V gene. With 2 bases clipped from V and 3 bases from J, the junction kept 9 bases outside the gene matches. Here the CDR3 reads CASSLGLAGVRRYEQYF. DNA for the CDR3: TGTGCCAGCAGTTTAGGACTAGCGGGCGTAAGGCGCTACGAGCAGTACTTC. The full variable domain, with the rest looked up from reference TRBV28 and TRBJ2-7, is DVKVTQSSRYLVKRTGEKVFLECVQDMDHENMFWYRQDPGLGLRLIYFSYDVKMKEKGDIPEGYSVSREKKERFSLILESASTNQTSMYLCASSLGLAGVRRYEQYFGPGTRLTVT.

The V gene is TRBV7-9, the J gene TRBJ2-7; TRBD2 agrees at 8 bases. The CDR3 is made up of 16 amino acids. CDR1 is SEHNR and CDR2 is FQNEAQ in the germline V gene (reference sequence). V was clipped by 2 bases and J by 5 bases; unmatched bases: 11. DNA for the CDR3: TGTGCCAGCAGCTTACCGGGGGGGAACAGGGTCCACGAGCAGTACTTC. This gives the protein CASSLPGGNRVHEQYF.

This clone was detected a few times. As DNA, the CDR3 is TGCGCCAGCAGCTTCACCAATCAATACGAGCAGTACTTC. Translating gives CASSFTNQYEQYF. The chain employs TRBV5-1 and TRBJ2-7; D uncertain. The CDR3 is made up of 13 amino acids. Trimming stripped 2 bases from V and 4 bases from J, with 10 bases between. The germline CDR1 and CDR2 sequences are SGHRS and YFSETQ.

The chain is built from TRBV5-8 and TRBJ2-3; D is uncertain. CDR3 length equals 12 residues. Germline V gene data show CDR1 as SGHTS and CDR2 as YDEGEE. Trimming removed 0 bases from V and 8 bases from J, with 7 bases in between. The CDR3 spells CASSLGVGTQYF. The CDR3 nucleotides are TGTGCCAGCAGCTTGGGGGTCGGTACGCAGTATTTT.

The chain links TRBV6-5 to TRBJ2-3; TRBD1 agrees at 8 bases. The CDR3 spans 15 residues. Looked up from germline, CDR1 is MNHEY and CDR2 is SVGAGI. V lost 7 bases to trimming and J lost 4 bases; unmatched junction nucleotides: 10. In DNA form, the CDR3 reads TGTGCCAGCAAAGGACAGGGAGGTTACGCAGATACGCAGTATTTT. Its protein product is CASKGQGGYADTQYF.

The CDR3 DNA is TGTGCCAGCAGCTTCCCAGGGAAGGGCAATGAGCAGTTCTTC. This translates into CASSFPGKGNEQFF. The chain has TRBV7-3 and TRBJ2-1, with D possibly TRBD1 on 5 matching bases. The V and J ends lost 3 bases and 6 bases respectively, with 12 bases between them. This CDR3 region has 14 residues. Germline values: CDR1 SGHTA, CDR2 FQGTGA.

V and J are TRBV5-8 and TRBJ1-5; TRBD1 agrees at 7 bases. The CDR3 length is 14 residues. Germline lookup yields CDR1 SGHTS and CDR2 YDEGEE. Trimming took 0 bases from V and 5 from J; bases not matched to a gene: 2. The CDR3 sequence: CASSLGQGDQPQHF. CDR3 DNA sequence: TGTGCCAGCAGCTTGGGTCAGGGGGATCAGCCCCAGCATTTT.

The chain carries TRBV5-1 and TRBJ1-2; tentative D call: TRBD1 (5 bases). Germline V gene sequence: CDR1 SGHRS, CDR2 YFSETQ. V shed 4 bases and J shed 2 bases, with 21 bases lying between them. The CDR3 has 17 amino acids. In DNA, the CDR3 is TGCGCCAGCAGCAGGTTGGGGCAAGGAGAACTAAACTATGGCTACACCTTC. Its translation: CASSRLGQGELNYGYTF.

This clone appeared a few times. The V and J genes are TRBV6-5 and TRBJ2-5, with D tentatively TRBD2 (5 bases). CDR1 is MNHEY, CDR2 SVGAGI, per germline. The CDR3 has 12 residues. Trimming removed 6 bases at V and 9 bases at J, with 14 bases between. CDR3 bases: TGTGCCAGCAGGGAGACTAATTCGGCCCAGTACTTC. Protein: CASRETNSAQYF.

This clone was counted only a few times. V is TRBV5-1 and J is TRBJ1-1; no reliable D call. Germline loops: CDR1 SGHRS, CDR2 YFSETQ. V shed 0 bases and J shed 0 bases, with 12 bases lying between them. This CDR3 region has 16 residues. CDR3: CASSLDGVGMNTEAFF. CDR3 DNA: TGCGCCAGCAGCTTGGATGGGGTGGGTATGAACACTGAAGCTTTCTTT.

This clone was found once. V and J are TRBV19 and TRBJ2-1; D remains unclear. V lost 1 base and J 9 bases, leaving 10 bases between the germline ends. Germline CDR1 reads LNHDA; CDR2 reads SQIVND (reference sequence). CDR3 length: 13 residues. This CDR3 reads CASSIVSRSEQFF. The CDR3 region has the DNA TGTGCCAGTAGTATAGTTTCGCGGAGTGAGCAGTTCTTC.

The chain recombines TRBV14 with TRBJ1-5; 8 nucleotides match TRBD1. The germline CDR1 and CDR2 sequences are SGHDN and FVKESK. CDR3 length: 18 residues. V shed 1 base and J 3 bases; nucleotides not matched to a gene: 11. The CDR3: CASSQVLFWDRPNQPQHF. DNA of the CDR3: TGTGCCAGCAGCCAAGTTTTGTTCTGGGACAGGCCCAATCAGCCCCAGCATTTT. The full variable domain, its missing parts supplied by reference TRBV14 and TRBJ1-5, is EAGVTQFPSHSVIEKGQTVTLRCDPISGHDNLYWYRRVMGKEIKFLLHFVKESKQDESGMPNNRFLAERTGGTYSTLKVQPAELEDSGVYFCASSQVLFWDRPNQPQHFGDGTRLSIL.